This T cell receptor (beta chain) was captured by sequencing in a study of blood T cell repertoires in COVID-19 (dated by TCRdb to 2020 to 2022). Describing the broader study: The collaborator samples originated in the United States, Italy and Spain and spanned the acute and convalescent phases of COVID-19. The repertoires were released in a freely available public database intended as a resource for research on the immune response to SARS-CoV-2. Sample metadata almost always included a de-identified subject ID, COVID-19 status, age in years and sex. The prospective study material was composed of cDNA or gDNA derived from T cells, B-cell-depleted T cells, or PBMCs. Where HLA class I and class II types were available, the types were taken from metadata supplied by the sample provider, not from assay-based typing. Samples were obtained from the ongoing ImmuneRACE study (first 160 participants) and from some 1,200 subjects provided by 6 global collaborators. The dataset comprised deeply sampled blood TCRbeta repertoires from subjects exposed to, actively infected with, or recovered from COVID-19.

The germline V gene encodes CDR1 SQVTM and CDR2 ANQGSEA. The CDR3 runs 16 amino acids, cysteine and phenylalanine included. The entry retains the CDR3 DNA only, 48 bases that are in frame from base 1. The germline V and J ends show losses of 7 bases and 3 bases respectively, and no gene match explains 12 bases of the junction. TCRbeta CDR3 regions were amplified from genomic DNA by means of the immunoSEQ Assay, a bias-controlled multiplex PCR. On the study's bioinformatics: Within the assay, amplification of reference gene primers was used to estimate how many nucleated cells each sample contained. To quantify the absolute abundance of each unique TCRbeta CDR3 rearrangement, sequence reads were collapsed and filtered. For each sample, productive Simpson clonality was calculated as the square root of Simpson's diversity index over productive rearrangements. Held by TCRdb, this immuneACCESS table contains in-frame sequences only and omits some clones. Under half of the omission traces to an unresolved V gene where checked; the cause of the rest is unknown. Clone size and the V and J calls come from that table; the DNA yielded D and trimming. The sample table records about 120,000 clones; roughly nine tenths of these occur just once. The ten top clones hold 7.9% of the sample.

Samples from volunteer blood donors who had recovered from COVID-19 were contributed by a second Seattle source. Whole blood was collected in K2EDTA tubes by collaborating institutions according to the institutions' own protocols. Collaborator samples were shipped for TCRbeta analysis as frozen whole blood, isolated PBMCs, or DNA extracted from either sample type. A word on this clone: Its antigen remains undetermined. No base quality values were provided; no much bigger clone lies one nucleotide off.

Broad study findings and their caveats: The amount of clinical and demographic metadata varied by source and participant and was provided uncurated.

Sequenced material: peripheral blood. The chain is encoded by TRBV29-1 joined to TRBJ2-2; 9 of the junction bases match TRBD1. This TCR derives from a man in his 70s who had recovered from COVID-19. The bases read TGCAGCGCTAGGACAGGGGAAGTTTGGGACACCGGGGAGCTGTTTTTT. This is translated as CSARTGEVWDTGELFF.